This T cell receptor beta chain was found in a study of blood T cells in healthy people across ages. The second PCR ran roughly 7 to 12 cycles with a sample-barcoded 5' primer and J-beta primers. The template-switch adaptor was a 5' adaptor with 12 random nucleotides. It tagged each cDNA molecule. Every sample produced at least 2.5 million CDR3-containing paired-end reads. Each CDR3 protein is one row after TCRdb ran MiXCR on the 5' RACE reads. The sample shows about 1,000,000 distinct CDR3 sequences, roughly 45% of them seen only once. Sequenced: blood. This TCR derives from a woman aged 55-70 years in good health.

As DNA, the CDR3 is TGCGCCAGCAGCTTGGCCGTAGGGGACGCCAAAAACATTCAGTACTTC. It yields the protein CASSLAVGDAKNIQYF. The chain couples TRBV5-1 to TRBJ2-4; possibly TRBD1 or TRBD2 for D (5 bases each). Trimming cost V 0 bases and J 1 base, with 11 bases left between them. The CDR3 runs 16 residues. Germline V CDR1 and CDR2: SGHRS, YFSETQ.